The 11 T cell receptor beta chains below were found in one sample sequenced in a study of cytomegalovirus exposure and HLA in healthy donors. Amplification used 60 Vbeta primers and 13 Jbeta primers. Sequenced by immunoSEQ multiplex PCR; TCRdb stores in-frame clones only, minus some. The data hold about 160,000 clones, with under 80% observed a single time. Source material: PBMCs. These receptors were collected from a female donor in good health and CMV-seronegative.

The chain carries TRBV7-9 and TRBJ1-1; D ambiguous. CDR3 length equals 13 residues. V was pared by 4 bases and J by 1 base, with 7 bases between. CDR1 and CDR2 (germline): SEHNR, FQNEAQ (reference sequence). CDR3 in DNA: TGTGCCAGCAGCTGGAGGCAGAACACTGAAGCTTTCTTT. Protein sequence: CASSWRQNTEAFF.

The chain employs TRBV6-5 and TRBJ1-6; D is unclear. V lost 6 bases and J lost 4, with 10 bases in between. CDR3 length: 14 amino acids. Germline-derived CDR1 and CDR2 are MNHEY and SVGAGI. The DNA of the CDR3 is TGTGCCAGCAGCCCCTCGGGGTATAATTCACCCCTCCACTTT. Its protein is CASSPSGYNSPLHF.

J is TRBJ1-2 and V is TRBV5-6; TRBD1 is a possible D gene (6 bases). Trimming shortened V by 5 bases and J by 5 bases, and 19 bases separated the two germline ends. CDR3 length: 15 amino acids. Germline CDR1 SGHDT, CDR2 YYEEEE. The CDR3 region has the DNA TGTGCCAGCAGTGCCGGGACACGGAACCTTTATGGCTACACCTTC. Protein: CASSAGTRNLYGYTF.

This chain connects TRBV27 to TRBJ1-6; TRBD1 agrees at 7 bases. Per the germline V gene, CDR1 is MNHEY and CDR2 is SMNVEV (reference sequence). This CDR3 spans 15 amino acids. The trim removed 6 bases at V and 10 bases at J, leaving 12 bases unmatched. CDR3 in DNA: TGTGCCAGCAGCTCCTGGGACAGATTAAGCTCACCCCTCCACTTT. As protein: CASSSWDRLSSPLHF.

DNA for the CDR3: TGTGCCAGCAGCCAGAAGGTAGCGGGAGGGCGTGACAATGAGCAGTTCTTC. Its protein is CASSQKVAGGRDNEQFF. V usage is TRBV9 and J usage is TRBJ2-1; 11 bases are a match to TRBD2. This CDR3 spans 17 amino acids. The V and J ends lost 4 bases and 5 bases, in that order; junction bases with no gene match: 11. Germline V gene data show CDR1 as SGDLS and CDR2 as YYNGEE. The entire variable domain, with the rest obtained from reference TRBV9 and TRBJ2-1, is as follows: DSGVTQTPKHLITATGQRVTLRCSPRSGDLSVYWYQQSLDQGLQFLIQYYNGEERAKGNILERFSAQQFPDLHSELNLSSLELGDSALYFCASSQKVAGGRDNEQFFGPGTRLTVL.

This rearrangement joins TRBV6-5 to TRBJ2-4; 8 bases are shared with TRBD2. The CDR3 has 14 amino acids. The trim removed 0 bases at V and 9 bases at J, leaving 4 bases unmatched. Germline CDR1 MNHEY, CDR2 SVGAGI. CDR3: CASSYSAGGGIQYF. DNA for the CDR3: TGTGCCAGCAGTTACTCGGCGGGAGGAGGCATTCAGTACTTC.

The V gene is TRBV5-1, the J gene TRBJ1-6; D may be TRBD1 (5 bases). Deletions cut 0 bases from V and 7 bases from J, with 11 bases between. CDR3 length equals 15 residues. CDR1 and CDR2 from the germline V gene are SGHRS and YFSETQ. The chain's CDR3 is CASSLGGGLNSPLHF. In DNA, the CDR3 is TGCGCCAGCAGCTTGGGTGGGGGACTCAATTCACCCCTCCACTTT.

The CDR3 spells CASSSKGDSPSTDTQYF. The CDR3 DNA reads as TGTGCCAGCAGCTCCAAAGGGGACAGCCCTAGCACAGATACGCAGTATTTT. V and J are TRBV7-3 and TRBJ2-3; TRBD1 aligns across 7 bases. V lost 4 bases, J lost 0 bases, and 10 bases stayed unmatched. The CDR3 is 17 residues long. CDR1 is SGHTA and CDR2 is FQGTGA in the germline V gene.

V usage is TRBV2 and J usage is TRBJ2-1; 8 bases map to TRBD2. The CDR3 covers 15 residues. V lost 6 bases and J lost 1; bases outside the gene matches: 5. Germline-derived CDR1 and CDR2 are SNHLY and FYNNEI. The CDR3 nucleotides read TGTGCCAGCAGGGCCGCTAGCGGGTCCTACAATGAGCAGTTCTTC. Translated: CASRAASGSYNEQFF. The full variable domain, in which reference TRBV2 and TRBJ2-1 provide the parts outside the CDR3, is EPEVTQTPSHQVTQMGQEVILRCVPISNHLYFYWYRQILGQKVEFLVSFYNNEISEKSEIFDDQFSVERPDGSNFTLKIRSTKLEDSAMYFCASRAASGSYNEQFFGPGTRLTVL.

The V and J genes are TRBV5-1 and TRBJ2-7; 8 bases are a match to TRBD1. With V trimmed by 3 bases and J by 5 bases, 7 bases remained unmatched. There are 14 residues in the CDR3. Germline assignment: CDR1 SGHRS and CDR2 YFSETQ. In DNA form, the CDR3 reads TGCGCCAGCAGCTCGCAGGGGGCGGGAAACGAGCAGTACTTC. It is translated as CASSSQGAGNEQYF.

On this clone itself: The junction differs from germline at one of its ends, possibly a read error. This same CDR3 is encoded by further DNA sequences in the sample. The gene calls are TRBV9 and TRBJ1-4; D is perhaps TRBD1 (6 bases). The CDR3 has 14 residues. The germline V gene has CDR1 SGDLS and CDR2 YYNGEE. In DNA, the CDR3 is TGCGCCAGCAGCTCAGGGGCAGGGGTAGAGGGACTGTTTTTT. The encoded protein is CASSSGAGVEGLFF. The whole variable domain, filled in from reference TRBV9 and TRBJ1-4, reads DSGVTQTPKHLITATGQRVTLRCSPRSGDLSVYWYQQSLDQGLQFLIQYYNGEERAKGNILERFSAQQFPDLHSELNLSSLELGDSALYFCASSSGAGVEGLFFGSGTQLSVL.